These 10 T cell receptor beta chains were all obtained from the same sample, sequenced in a study of identical twins. Each CDR3 protein is one row after TCRdb ran MiXCR on the 5' RACE reads. Altogether 350,000 to 500,000 distinct CDR3 sequences are present, roughly 18% being singletons, with the ten largest covering approximately 12%. The sample consisted of naive T cells sorted from blood. The receptors were sampled from a middle-aged man in good health.

At least ten counts were recorded for this clonotype. This sequence joins TRBV5-5 and TRBJ2-5, with TRBD2 matching over 9 bases. Trimming took 4 bases from V and 4 from J; bases not matched to a gene: 11. This CDR3 has 16 amino acids. CDR1 is SGHKS, CDR2 YYEKEE, per germline (reference sequence). CDR3 sequence reads: CASSRSGLAIGETQYF. CDR3 DNA: TGTGCCAGCAGCCGCTCGGGACTAGCCATAGGAGAGACCCAGTACTTC.

The gene calls are TRBV12-3 or TRBV12-4 and TRBJ2-3; 12 bases are shared with TRBD2. This CDR3 contains 19 residues. V shed 2 bases and J 0 bases; nucleotides not matched to a gene: 9. In DNA, the CDR3 is TGTGCCAGCAGTTTAATTTTATTACTAGCGGGGGGAAGCACAGATACGCAGTATTTT. This encodes CASSLILLLAGGSTDTQYF.

This sequence joins TRBV10-3 and TRBJ2-4; 8 bases agree with TRBD1. Trimming cost V 4 bases and J 0 bases; bases outside gene matches: 14. CDR3 length: 19 amino acids. CDR1 is ENHRY, CDR2 SYGVKD, per germline. The CDR3 here is CAISATILQGGQAKNIQYF. The CDR3 coding sequence is TGTGCCATCAGTGCGACGATCTTACAGGGGGGTCAAGCCAAAAACATTCAGTACTTC.

A few counts support this clonotype. This rearrangement joins TRBV27 to TRBJ2-7, with unresolved D. The germline V and J ends were trimmed by 5 bases and 0 bases, with 17 bases remaining between them. CDR1 MNHEY and CDR2 SMNVEV come from the germline V gene (reference sequence). The CDR3 contains 16 residues. Here the CDR3 DNA reads TGTGCCAGCAGTCCTAGGACGGAGCGTGGCTCCTACGAGCAGTACTTC. Its translation: CASSPRTERGSYEQYF.

This clonotype was detected a few times. V and J are TRBV5-1 and TRBJ1-2; no reliable D call. V was shortened by 2 bases and J by 2 bases, with 16 bases between the two germline ends. This CDR3 is 16 amino acids long. CDR1 is SGHRS and CDR2 is YFSETQ in the germline V gene. The CDR3: CASSFGFGTANYGYTF. In nucleotides, the CDR3 is TGCGCCAGCAGCTTCGGGTTCGGCACAGCGAACTATGGCTACACCTTC.

The gene calls are TRBV12-3 or TRBV12-4 and TRBJ1-5; D remains unclear. The CDR3 totals 13 residues. Trimming shortened V by 4 bases and J by 3 bases, and 7 bases separated the two germline ends. The CDR3 loop reads CASSSGLNQPQHF. The CDR3 coding sequence is TGTGCCAGCAGTTCAGGCCTCAATCAGCCCCAGCATTTT.

This clonotype was recorded many times. The CDR3 reads CASSRDRGPVTEAFF. CDR3 nucleotides: TGTGCCAGCAGTCGCGACAGGGGGCCGGTTACTGAAGCTTTCTTT. The rearrangement links TRBV6-1 to TRBJ1-1; 10 bases map to TRBD1. CDR3 size: 15 residues. V lost 5 bases to trimming and J lost 5 bases; unmatched junction nucleotides: 8. CDR1 is MNHNS and CDR2 is SASEGT in the germline V gene.

This clonotype was found a few times. The chain uses TRBV7-2 and TRBJ2-2, with D perhaps TRBD1 (6 bases). This CDR3 has 16 residues. V was pared by 3 bases and J by 2 bases, with 13 bases between. The germline V gene encodes CDR1 SGHTA and CDR2 FQGNSA. CDR3 sequence (DNA): TGTGCCAGCAGCTTTTTTGGGACAACAAACACCGGGGAGCTGTTTTTT. Its protein is CASSFFGTTNTGELFF.

The chain employs TRBV29-1 and TRBJ2-7; D unresolved. Germline V gives CDR1 SQVTM, CDR2 ANQGSEA. The CDR3 has 10 amino acids. Trimming shortened V by 6 bases and J by 6 bases, and 9 bases separated the two germline ends. In DNA, the CDR3 is TGCAGCGTAAGACTGGGCGAGCAGTACTTC. It is translated as CSVRLGEQYF.

CDR3 in amino acids: CASSGTSGGKSGANVLTF. The CDR3 coding sequence is TGTGCCAGCAGCGGGACTAGCGGGGGGAAGTCTGGGGCCAACGTCCTGACTTTC. This chain connects TRBV7-3 to TRBJ2-6; 15 bases fit TRBD2. Germline V gives CDR1 SGHTA, CDR2 FQGTGA. Losses at the gene ends were 5 bases for V and 1 base for J; bases not matched to a gene: 3. The CDR3 runs to 18 residues.